These 27 T cell receptor beta chains were all obtained from the same sample, sequenced in a study of T cell changes during pregnancy in multiple sclerosis. Sequencing used immunoSEQ multiplex PCR; TCRdb keeps in-frame clones, though not all of them. The table has about 96,000 clones, around 92% seen once. The starting material was peripheral blood, obtained in the first trimester of pregnancy. Receptors originate from a female donor with multiple sclerosis, enrolled in a pregnancy study.

The chain carries TRBV5-1 and TRBJ1-1; no definite D call. This CDR3 is 13 amino acids long. V was shortened by 6 bases and J by 2 bases, with 11 bases between the two germline ends. Germline V gene data show CDR1 as SGHRS and CDR2 as YFSETQ. The CDR3 nucleotides are TGCGCCAGCACTCTGGCAGTAAACACTGAAGCTTTCTTT. Amino acid sequence: CASTLAVNTEAFF.

The V call is TRBV11-3, the J call TRBJ1-3; 7 bases match TRBD1. Trimming cost V 5 bases and J 0 bases; bases outside gene matches: 10. There are 17 residues in the CDR3. CDR1 is SGHNT and CDR2 is YENEEA in the germline V gene. This CDR3 is CASSPGTAKLSGNTIYF. DNA for the CDR3: TGTGCCAGCAGCCCCGGGACAGCCAAGCTCTCTGGAAACACCATATATTTT.

This clone has a handful of counts. V and J are TRBV9 and TRBJ2-5; 7 nucleotides line up with TRBD2. This CDR3 region has 15 residues. V lost 4 bases, J lost 5 bases, and 11 bases stayed unmatched. In germline, CDR1 is SGDLS, CDR2 YYNGEE. CDR3 nucleotide sequence: TGTGCCAGCAGCTCCAGTCAGCGGGATGGGGAGACCCAGTACTTC. Translated: CASSSSQRDGETQYF. Together with reference TRBV9 and TRBJ2-5, the CDR3 gives the full variable domain: DSGVTQTPKHLITATGQRVTLRCSPRSGDLSVYWYQQSLDQGLQFLIQYYNGEERAKGNILERFSAQQFPDLHSELNLSSLELGDSALYFCASSSSQRDGETQYFGPGTRLLVL.

This rearrangement joins TRBV27 to TRBJ1-1, with D hard to call. CDR1 and CDR2 from the germline V gene are MNHEY and SMNVEV (reference sequence). V lost 1 base, J lost 0 bases, and 3 bases lay in between. The CDR3 contains 13 residues. For the CDR3, the DNA is TGTGCCAGCAGTTTATTAATGAACACTGAAGCTTTCTTT. This gives the protein CASSLLMNTEAFF.

The chain has TRBV4-1 and TRBJ1-4, with D unresolved. The CDR3 loop spans 18 amino acids. Trimming removed 0 bases at V and 0 bases at J, with 14 bases between. Germline V gene sequence: CDR1 MGHRA, CDR2 YSYEKL. CDR3 sequence: CASSQDTGDGATNEKLFF. CDR3 nucleotide sequence: TGCGCCAGCAGCCAAGATACCGGGGATGGGGCAACTAATGAAAAACTGTTTTTT.

CDR3 residues: CASSLGQGGNTIYF. The CDR3 coding sequence is TGCGCCAGCAGCTTGGGACAGGGTGGAAACACCATATATTTT. The chain uses TRBV5-1 and TRBJ1-3, with 7 bases fitting TRBD1. CDR1 is SGHRS, CDR2 YFSETQ, per germline. This CDR3 spans 14 amino acids. J lost 3 bases, V lost 0 bases, and 0 bases had no gene match.

The chain uses TRBV9 and TRBJ2-7; 11 bases agree with TRBD1. The germline CDR1 and CDR2 sequences are SGDLS and YYNGEE. The CDR3 is 18 residues long. V dropped 4 bases and J dropped 1; count of bases not matched to a gene: 13. The CDR3 is CASSRTALGTGGSYEQYF. The CDR3 DNA reads TGTGCCAGCAGCCGCACGGCCTTAGGGACAGGGGGTTCCTACGAGCAGTACTTC. The full variable domain, its missing parts supplied by reference TRBV9 and TRBJ2-7, is DSGVTQTPKHLITATGQRVTLRCSPRSGDLSVYWYQQSLDQGLQFLIQYYNGEERAKGNILERFSAQQFPDLHSELNLSSLELGDSALYFCASSRTALGTGGSYEQYFGPGTRLTVT.

J is TRBJ2-7 and V is TRBV27, with 7 bases fitting TRBD1. With V trimmed by 8 bases and J by 3 bases, 7 bases remained unmatched. This CDR3 comprises 13 residues. Per germline, CDR1 MNHEY and CDR2 SMNVEV (reference sequence). In DNA, the CDR3 is TGTGCCAGCGCGCACTCAGGGGGCTACGAGCAGTACTTC. Its translation is CASAHSGGYEQYF.

This chain links TRBV28 with TRBJ2-2; the D gene is possibly TRBD2 (7 bases). The CDR3 has 15 amino acids. The germline gives CDR1 MDHEN, CDR2 SYDVKM. Trimming took off 6 bases at V and 3 bases at J, with 14 bases between the two ends. CDR3 in amino acids: CASRRGGGHTGELFF. CDR3 nucleotide sequence: TGTGCCAGCAGGCGGGGAGGGGGGCACACCGGGGAGCTGTTTTTT.

The chain couples TRBV7-2 to TRBJ2-6; weak D call: TRBD2 (5 bases). This CDR3 has 15 amino acids. V lost 3 bases and J lost 1, with 7 bases in between. From germline, CDR1 is SGHTA and CDR2 FQGNSA. CDR3 DNA sequence: TGTGCCAGCAGCTTCGAGGGATCTGGGGCCAACGTCCTGACTTTC. Translated, it gives CASSFEGSGANVLTF.

The chain employs TRBV2 and TRBJ2-5, with D perhaps TRBD2 (5 bases). Germline CDR1 SNHLY, CDR2 FYNNEI. The CDR3 is made up of 13 amino acids. Trimming shortened V by 5 bases and J by 7 bases, and 14 bases separated the two germline ends. CDR3 sequence reads: CASSLKQAGTQYF. The CDR3 coding sequence is TGTGCCAGCAGTCTCAAGCAGGCGGGGACCCAGTACTTC. The entire variable domain, with the rest obtained from reference TRBV2 and TRBJ2-5, is as follows: EPEVTQTPSHQVTQMGQEVILRCVPISNHLYFYWYRQILGQKVEFLVSFYNNEISEKSEIFDDQFSVERPDGSNFTLKIRSTKLEDSAMYFCASSLKQAGTQYFGPGTRLLVL.

The V call is TRBV19, the J call TRBJ2-7, with a possible D match to TRBD1 (6 bases). The CDR3 has 16 amino acids. Between the trimmed V and J ends, which lost 4 bases and 3 bases, there was a span of 19 bases. The germline V gene has CDR1 LNHDA and CDR2 SQIVND (reference sequence). The CDR3 nucleotides are TGTGCCAGTAGTACAGATAGGAAAAGGGGGAGCTACGAGCAGTACTTC. This gives the protein CASSTDRKRGSYEQYF.

The rearrangement uses TRBV7-3 and TRBJ2-2; D gene uncertain. The CDR3 consists of 13 residues. Germline CDR1 and CDR2: SGHTA and FQGTGA. Trimming cost V 5 bases and J 6 bases, with 10 bases left between them. The CDR3 coding sequence is TGTGCCAGCAGCCTTGTAGAACCCGGGGAGCTGTTTTTT. Translating it yields CASSLVEPGELFF.

The gene calls are TRBV7-2 and TRBJ2-5; no reliable D call. In germline, CDR1 is SGHTA, CDR2 FQGNSA. Trimming shortened V by 0 bases and J by 5 bases, and 16 bases separated the two germline ends. The CDR3 loop spans 16 amino acids. CDR3 DNA sequence: TGTGCCAGCAGCTTAGCGGCCCTCTCTTCGCGGGAGACCCAGTACTTC. Its protein product is CASSLAALSSRETQYF.

This chain links TRBV30 with TRBJ1-1, with 7 positions matching TRBD1. CDR1 is GTSNPN and CDR2 is SVGIG in the germline V gene (reference sequence). CDR3 length: 13 amino acids. V shed 5 bases and J 2 bases; nucleotides not matched to a gene: 5. CDR3 in DNA: TGTGCCTGGCAGGGGGTAGGAAACACTGAAGCTTTCTTT. Encoded protein: CAWQGVGNTEAFF.

The DNA for the CDR3 is TGTGCCAGCAGCCACAATAGACTAGCGGGGTACACCGGGGAGCTGTTTTTT. The encoded protein is CASSHNRLAGYTGELFF. This chain uses TRBV7-6 with TRBJ2-2, with TRBD2 matching 11 bases. The ends lost 5 bases at V and 3 bases at J; junction bases unmatched: 8. The CDR3 runs to 17 residues. From germline, CDR1 is SGHVS and CDR2 FNYEAQ.

The chain is built from TRBV7-9 and TRBJ1-5, with a possible D match to TRBD1 (5 bases). Looked up from germline, CDR1 is SEHNR and CDR2 is FQNEAQ (reference sequence). The CDR3 length is 12 residues. The ends were cut back, 1 base at V and 8 bases at J, with 6 bases in the middle. CDR3 coding DNA: TGTGCCAGCAGCTTAGAGGGGAAGCCCCAGCATTTT. Translating gives CASSLEGKPQHF.

CDR3 residues: CASRDSSRGDNGYTF. The CDR3 nucleotides read TGTGCCAGCAGAGACAGTTCCAGGGGAGACAATGGCTACACCTTC. This chain joins TRBV28 and TRBJ1-2; the D gene is possibly TRBD1 (6 bases). This CDR3 spans 15 amino acids. V was pared by 6 bases and J by 6 bases, with 20 bases between. In germline, CDR1 is MDHEN, CDR2 SYDVKM.

This clone appeared once. The chain joins TRBV5-1 to TRBJ2-2; D may be TRBD2 (6 bases). Germline V gene sequence: CDR1 SGHRS, CDR2 YFSETQ. Trimming took off 4 bases at V and 1 base at J, with 14 bases between the two ends. This CDR3 has 16 amino acids. The CDR3 region is CASSITGTLNTGELFF. The CDR3, as DNA: TGCGCCAGCAGCATAACCGGGACTCTGAACACCGGGGAGCTGTTTTTT.

The genes are TRBV7-6 and TRBJ2-5, with 7 bases matching TRBD2. There are 15 residues in the CDR3. V gave up 5 bases and J gave up 0 bases; unmatched junction bases: 6. Germline CDR1 and CDR2: SGHVS and FNYEAQ. The CDR3 bases are TGTGCCAGCAGCCGGGGGGACCGAGACCAAGAGACCCAGTACTTC. Its translation: CASSRGDRDQETQYF.

The chain employs TRBV6-5 and TRBJ2-1; 13 nucleotides agree with TRBD2. Unmatched junction bases numbered 6, after V lost 9 bases and J lost 7 bases. Germline V gene sequence: CDR1 MNHEY, CDR2 SVGAGI. The length of the CDR3 is 14 residues. As DNA, the CDR3 is TGTGCCAGTACCGGGACTAGCGGGACGAATGAGCAGTTCTTC. Translated, it gives CASTGTSGTNEQFF.

The V call is TRBV2, the J call TRBJ2-5, with 7 bases aligning to TRBD2. From germline, CDR1 is SNHLY and CDR2 FYNNEI. This CDR3 is built from 16 residues. Unmatched junction bases numbered 12, after V lost 7 bases and J lost 1 base. CDR3 bases: TGTGCCAGCAAATACTGGAATGGACTAGGCCAAGAGACCCAGTACTTC. It yields the protein CASKYWNGLGQETQYF.

This chain joins TRBV6-5 and TRBJ1-2; D may be TRBD1 (5 bases). CDR1 is MNHEY and CDR2 is SVGAGI in the germline V gene. The CDR3 loop spans 15 amino acids. Trimming removed 3 bases at V and 4 bases at J, with 15 bases between. CDR3 DNA: TGTGCCAGCAGTTATGGCAGGGCCCCTGGCTATGGCTACACCTTC. Its protein is CASSYGRAPGYGYTF.

The chain couples TRBV19 to TRBJ2-7; D might be TRBD2 (7 bases). V was pared by 6 bases and J by 3 bases, with 18 bases between. Germline CDR1 is LNHDA and CDR2 is SQIVND (reference sequence). The CDR3 contains 15 residues. CDR3 residues: CASSPLAGAFYEQYF. CDR3 sequence (DNA): TGTGCCAGTAGCCCTCTTGCGGGGGCATTCTACGAGCAGTACTTC. The whole variable domain, filled in from reference TRBV19 and TRBJ2-7, reads DGGITQSPKYLFRKEGQNVTLSCEQNLNHDAMYWYRQDPGQGLRLIYYSQIVNDFQKGDIAEGYSVSREKKESFPLTVTSAQKNPTAFYLCASSPLAGAFYEQYFGPGTRLTVT.

The chain couples TRBV5-1 to TRBJ1-1; D not resolved. The germline V gene encodes CDR1 SGHRS and CDR2 YFSETQ. This CDR3 spans 13 amino acids. V lost 0 bases and J lost 1, with 4 bases in between. For the CDR3, the DNA is TGCGCCAGCAGCTTGGAGCAGAACACTGAAGCTTTCTTT. Translation gives CASSLEQNTEAFF. Full variable domain (outside the CDR3, taken from reference TRBV5-1 and TRBJ1-1): KAGVTQTPRYLIKTRGQQVTLSCSPISGHRSVSWYQQTPGQGLQFLFEYFSETQRNKGNFPGRFSGRQFSNSRSEMNVSTLELGDSALYLCASSLEQNTEAFFGQGTRLTVV.

The chain links TRBV6-6 to TRBJ1-1, with a possible D match to TRBD1 (6 bases). Trimming stripped 8 bases from V and 11 bases from J, with 12 bases between. The germline V gene has CDR1 MNHNY and CDR2 SVGAGI (reference sequence). The CDR3 has 10 amino acids. This chain's CDR3 is CASERGGAFF. In nucleotides, the CDR3 is TGTGCCAGCGAAAGGGGGGGGGCTTTCTTT.

This chain uses TRBV9 with TRBJ2-1; D is ambiguous. The germline V gene encodes CDR1 SGDLS and CDR2 YYNGEE. The CDR3 contains 15 residues. Trimming shortened V by 0 bases and J by 0 bases, and 7 bases separated the two germline ends. Here the CDR3 reads CASSVEGGSYNEQFF. CDR3 DNA sequence: TGTGCCAGCAGCGTAGAAGGCGGCTCCTACAATGAGCAGTTCTTC.